This T cell receptor (beta chain) is drawn from a study of OX40 agonist ivuxolimab in advanced cancers. The table came from immunoSEQ multiplex PCR; TCRdb's copy has only in-frame clones and leaves some out. Here the sample spans 80,000 to 95,000 clones, roughly 88% being singletons. Findings and limits, study-wide: Antigen targets of the expanded peripheral T cells went undetermined.

Note on this clone: As yet, its antigen is unknown.

Autoimmune disease history or systemic immunosuppression excluded patients. Peripheral blood came from all dose cohorts at three timepoints. From germline, CDR1 is MNHEY and CDR2 SVGAGI. Trimming stripped 6 bases from V and 5 bases from J, with 13 bases between. The CDR3 contains 13 residues. The chain carries TRBV6-5 and TRBJ2-5, with D tentatively TRBD2 (7 bases). The sequencing used CD4+ or CD8+ T cells sorted from blood, collected in a trial of the OX40 agonist ivuxolimab. This receptor was identified in an adult with an advanced solid tumor such as melanoma, head and neck, liver or kidney cancer. The CDR3 reads CASRWGGAETQYF. DNA of the CDR3: TGTGCCAGCAGGTGGGGGGGGGCGGAGACCCAGTACTTC.